This T cell receptor beta chain comes out of a study of blood T cell repertoires in COVID-19. With 3 bases removed from V and 6 bases from J, the gap between germline ends came to 14 bases. The CDR3 has 14 residues. Per germline, CDR1 MNHEY and CDR2 SMNVEV (reference sequence). Sequencing used immunoSEQ multiplex PCR; TCRdb keeps in-frame clones, though not all of them. The sample has over 200,000 clones; about 83% are singletons. The material sequenced was peripheral blood. The clonotype comes from a woman aged 25 to 39 with COVID-19, enrolled during active disease. This chain joins TRBV27 and TRBJ1-1; D remains unclear. The CDR3 sequence is CASSFRVEGAEAFF. Written as DNA, the CDR3 is TGTGCCAGCAGTTTCCGGGTTGAGGGAGCTGAAGCTTTCTTT.